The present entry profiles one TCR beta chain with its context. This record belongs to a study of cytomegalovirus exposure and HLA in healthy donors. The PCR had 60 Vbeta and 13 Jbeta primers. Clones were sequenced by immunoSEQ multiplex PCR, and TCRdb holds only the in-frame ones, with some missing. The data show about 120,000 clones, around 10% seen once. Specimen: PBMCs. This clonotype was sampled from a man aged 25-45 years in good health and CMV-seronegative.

This chain's CDR3 is CASSDRVPGAIYTGELFF. CDR3 coding DNA: TGTGCCAGCAGTGATCGCGTGCCGGGTGCGATTTACACCGGGGAGCTGTTTTTT. V usage is TRBV2 and J usage is TRBJ2-2; no clear D. Germline-derived CDR1 and CDR2 are SNHLY and FYNNEI. Trimming pared 3 bases from V and 3 bases from J, leaving 20 bases between. The CDR3 is 18 residues long.